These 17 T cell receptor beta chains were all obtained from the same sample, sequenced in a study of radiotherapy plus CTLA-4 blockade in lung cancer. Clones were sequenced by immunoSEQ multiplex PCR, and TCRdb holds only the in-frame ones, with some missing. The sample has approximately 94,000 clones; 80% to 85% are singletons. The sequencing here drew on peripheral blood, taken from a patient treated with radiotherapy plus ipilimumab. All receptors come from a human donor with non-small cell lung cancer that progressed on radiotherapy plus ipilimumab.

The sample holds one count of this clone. The CDR3 is CASSWFTGPTDTQYF. As DNA, the CDR3 is TGCGCCAGCAGCTGGTTTACCGGACCCACAGATACGCAGTATTTT. This rearrangement joins TRBV5-1 to TRBJ2-3; no reliable D call. CDR1 is SGHRS and CDR2 is YFSETQ in the germline V gene. This CDR3 is built from 15 residues. Trimming stripped 3 bases from V and 2 bases from J, with 13 bases between.

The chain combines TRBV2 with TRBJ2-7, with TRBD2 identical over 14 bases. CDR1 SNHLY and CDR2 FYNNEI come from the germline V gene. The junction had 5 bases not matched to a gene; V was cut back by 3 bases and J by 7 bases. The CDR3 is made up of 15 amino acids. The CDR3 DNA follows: TGTGCCAGCAGTGAGGGACTAGCGGGAGATGGGGAGCAGTACGTC. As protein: CASSEGLAGDGEQYV.

The CDR3 is CAWRMRGGTYEQYF. CDR3 DNA: TGTGCCTGGAGAATGAGAGGGGGGACCTACGAGCAGTACTTC. The chain is built from TRBV30 and TRBJ2-7, with D perhaps being TRBD1 or TRBD2 (6 bases each). CDR1 GTSNPN and CDR2 SVGIG come from the germline V gene (reference sequence). V lost 3 bases to trimming and J lost 2 bases, with 14 bases between them. CDR3 length equals 14 residues.

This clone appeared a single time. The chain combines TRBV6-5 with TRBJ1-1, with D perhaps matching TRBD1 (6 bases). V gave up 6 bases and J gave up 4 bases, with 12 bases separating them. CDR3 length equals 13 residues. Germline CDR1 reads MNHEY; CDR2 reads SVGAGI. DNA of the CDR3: TGTGCCAGCAGGTGGGGCAGGGGCACTGAAGCTTTCTTT. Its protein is CASRWGRGTEAFF.

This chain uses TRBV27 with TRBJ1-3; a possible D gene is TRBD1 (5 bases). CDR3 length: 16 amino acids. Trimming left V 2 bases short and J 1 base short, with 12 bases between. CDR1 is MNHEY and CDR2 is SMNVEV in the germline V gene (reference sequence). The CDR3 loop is CASSLIGTGSGNTIYF. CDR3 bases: TGTGCCAGCAGTTTAATAGGCACAGGATCTGGAAACACCATATATTTT.

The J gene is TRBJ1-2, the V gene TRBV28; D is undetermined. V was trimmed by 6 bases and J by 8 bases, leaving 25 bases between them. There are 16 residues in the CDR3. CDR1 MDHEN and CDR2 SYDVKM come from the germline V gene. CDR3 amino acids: CASSQNAMDHPGGYTF. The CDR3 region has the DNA TGTGCCAGCAGCCAAAACGCGATGGACCACCCCGGGGGCTACACCTTC.

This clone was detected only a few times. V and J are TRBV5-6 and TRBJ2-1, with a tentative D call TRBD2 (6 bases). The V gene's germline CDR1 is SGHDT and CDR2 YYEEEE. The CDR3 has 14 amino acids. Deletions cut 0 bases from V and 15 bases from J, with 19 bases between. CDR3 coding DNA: TGTGCCAGCAGCTTGGAATCTGGCGGGGCCACCTGGTTCTTC. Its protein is CASSLESGGATWFF.

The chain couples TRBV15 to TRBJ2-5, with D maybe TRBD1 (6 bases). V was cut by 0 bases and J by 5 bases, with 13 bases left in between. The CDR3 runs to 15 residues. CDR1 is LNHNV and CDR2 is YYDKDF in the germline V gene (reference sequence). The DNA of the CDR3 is TGTGCCACCAGCAGAGACTCAGGGGCATCCGAGACCCAGTACTTC. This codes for CATSRDSGASETQYF. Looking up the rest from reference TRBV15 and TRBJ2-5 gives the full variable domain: DAMVIQNPRYQVTQFGKPVTLSCSQTLNHNVMYWYQQKSSQAPKLLFHYYDKDFNNEADTPDNFQSRRPNTSFCFLDIRSPGLGDTAMYLCATSRDSGASETQYFGPGTRLLVL.

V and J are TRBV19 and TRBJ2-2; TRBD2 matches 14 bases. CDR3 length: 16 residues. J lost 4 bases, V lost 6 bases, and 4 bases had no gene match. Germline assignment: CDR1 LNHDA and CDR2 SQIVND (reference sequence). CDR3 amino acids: CASRMGLAGVTGELFF. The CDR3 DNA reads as TGTGCCAGTAGGATGGGACTAGCGGGAGTCACCGGGGAGCTGTTTTTT.

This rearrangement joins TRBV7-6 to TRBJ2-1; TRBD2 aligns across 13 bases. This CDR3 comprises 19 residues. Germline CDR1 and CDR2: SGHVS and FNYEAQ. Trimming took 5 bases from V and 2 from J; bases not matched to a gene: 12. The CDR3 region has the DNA TGTGCCAGCAGCCCCGAGCCCCTACTAGCGGGAGGGACCTACAATGAGCAGTTCTTC. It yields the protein CASSPEPLLAGGTYNEQFF.

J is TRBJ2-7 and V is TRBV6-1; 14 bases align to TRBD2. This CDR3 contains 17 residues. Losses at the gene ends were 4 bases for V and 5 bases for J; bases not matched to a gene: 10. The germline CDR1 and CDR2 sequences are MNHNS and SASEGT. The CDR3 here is CASSVSGLAGVVHEQYV. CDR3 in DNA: TGTGCCAGCAGTGTCTCGGGACTAGCGGGAGTGGTCCACGAGCAGTACGTC.

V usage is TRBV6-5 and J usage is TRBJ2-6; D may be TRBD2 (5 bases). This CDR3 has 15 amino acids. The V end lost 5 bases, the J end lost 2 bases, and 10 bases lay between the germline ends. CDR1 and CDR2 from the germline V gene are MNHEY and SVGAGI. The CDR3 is CASSPRETGANVLTF. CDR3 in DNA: TGTGCCAGCAGTCCACGGGAAACTGGGGCCAACGTCCTGACTTTC.

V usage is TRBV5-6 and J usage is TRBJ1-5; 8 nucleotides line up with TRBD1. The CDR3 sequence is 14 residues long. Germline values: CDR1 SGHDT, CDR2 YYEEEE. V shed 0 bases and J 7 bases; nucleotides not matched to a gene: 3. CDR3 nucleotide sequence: TGTGCCAGCAGCTTGGGGGACAGGAGCCAGCCCCAGCATTTT. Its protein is CASSLGDRSQPQHF.

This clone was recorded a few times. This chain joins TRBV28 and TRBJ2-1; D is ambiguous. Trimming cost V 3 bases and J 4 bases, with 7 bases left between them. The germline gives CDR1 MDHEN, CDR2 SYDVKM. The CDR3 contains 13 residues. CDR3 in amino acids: CASSLSRYNEQFF. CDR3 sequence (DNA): TGTGCCAGCAGTTTGAGTCGGTACAATGAGCAGTTCTTC.

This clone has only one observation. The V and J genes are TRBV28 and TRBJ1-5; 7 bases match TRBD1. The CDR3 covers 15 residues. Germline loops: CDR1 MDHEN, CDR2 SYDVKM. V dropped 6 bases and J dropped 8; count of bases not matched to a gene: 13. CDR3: CASRPQDRVIKPQHF. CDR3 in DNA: TGTGCCAGCAGGCCCCAAGACAGGGTTATTAAGCCCCAGCATTTT.

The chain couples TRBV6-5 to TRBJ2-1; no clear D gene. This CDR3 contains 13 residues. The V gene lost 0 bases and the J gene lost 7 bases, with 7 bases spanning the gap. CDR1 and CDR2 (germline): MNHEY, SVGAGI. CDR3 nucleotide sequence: TGTGCCAGCAGTTACTCTTGGGGTAATGAGCAGTTCTTC. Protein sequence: CASSYSWGNEQFF.

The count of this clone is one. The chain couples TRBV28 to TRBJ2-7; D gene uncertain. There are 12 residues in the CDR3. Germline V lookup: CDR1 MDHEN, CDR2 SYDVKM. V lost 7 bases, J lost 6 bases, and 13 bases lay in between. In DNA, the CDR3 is TGTGCCAGCAATCTGCGATTGGGCGAGCAGTACTTC. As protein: CASNLRLGEQYF.